This is a list of T cell receptor beta chains from one sample in a study of monozygotic twins with inflammatory bowel disease. TCRdb reprocessed the 5' RACE reads, keeping one entry per CDR3 protein, no DNA. Reported are some 300,000 distinct CDR3 sequences; the ten largest clones contain approximately 5.9%. The sample was blood. The receptor source for this set is a human donor with ulcerative colitis or Crohn's disease, or a healthy co-twin of an affected twin (not recorded which). Each CDR3 is given with its conserved first and last residue.

V gene,J gene,CDR3 protein
TRBV20-1,TRBJ2-2,CSAPGWENTGELFF
TRBV4-3,TRBJ1-6,CASSQFSRGGGSPLHF
TRBV6-2/TRBV6-3,TRBJ2-2,CASRPQGLTPGELFF
TRBV18,TRBJ2-7,CASSPPGLYEQYF
TRBV10-3,TRBJ1-3,CAISEYEGNTIYF
TRBV7-2,TRBJ2-3,CASRPTSGRGGTQYF
TRBV9,TRBJ2-7,CASSASGTGGYEQYF
TRBV12-3/TRBV12-4,TRBJ2-1,CASTPANEQFF
TRBV7-9,TRBJ2-1,CASRSRDRVYNEQFF
TRBV18,TRBJ1-6,CASSRDRANSPLHF
TRBV7-2,TRBJ2-7,CASSLGTAYEQYF
TRBV20-1,TRBJ2-2,CSASYSSSTGELFF
TRBV7-7,TRBJ2-5,CASSSLHGVSRETQYF
TRBV7-8,TRBJ2-7,CASNTGLFSYEQYF
TRBV25-1,TRBJ1-2,CASSESGTGGSYTF
TRBV6-1,TRBJ1-2,CASRSTGQGATYGYTF
TRBV6-1,TRBJ2-1,CASSKDRDPYNEQFF
TRBV7-2,TRBJ2-5,CASSLDIYGDWYF
TRBV20-1,TRBJ2-1,CSARTNNNEQFF
TRBV9,TRBJ1-2,CASSARDLYGYTF
TRBV28,TRBJ1-2,CASSLSLFGREAGPNYGYTF
TRBV7-2,TRBJ1-4,CASSLRGQGGIEKLFF
TRBV6-1,TRBJ2-4,CASRSTGVRTRNIQYF
TRBV5-6,TRBJ2-4,CASSFGTENIQYF
TRBV7-8,TRBJ1-5,CASSLRTWGESNQPQHF
TRBV9,TRBJ2-5,CASSAGGAETQYF
TRBV24-1,TRBJ2-5,CATSDRRYQETQYF
TRBV6-5,TRBJ1-1,CASSSRRQNTEAFF
TRBV6-2/TRBV6-3,TRBJ2-2,CASSYKGGNTGELFF
TRBV6-5,TRBJ1-5,CASSYKVSNQPQHF
TRBV12-3/TRBV12-4,TRBJ2-1,CASSPSGGLPGNEQFF
TRBV5-1,TRBJ2-1,CASSLVSGSVSEQFF
TRBV5-1,TRBJ1-3,CASSLQGSGNTIYF
TRBV20-1,TRBJ2-5,CSGILTGIGETQYF
TRBV6-5,TRBJ1-5,CASSYRTGLDQPQHF
TRBV29-1,TRBJ2-4,CSVDGGGANIQYF
TRBV28,TRBJ1-1,CASSLRGGNTEAFF
TRBV7-9,TRBJ1-2,CASSRDSTGSLYGYTF
TRBV24-1,TRBJ2-3,CATSGPLAGGPIVFEDTQYF
TRBV20-1,TRBJ2-5,CSARPSPGTSGRALSLETQYF
TRBV12-3/TRBV12-4,TRBJ1-2,CASSPAGQGLNGYTF
TRBV20-1,TRBJ2-2,CSAGPGGSTYTGELFF
TRBV10-3,TRBJ2-1,CAISDRLAGGVNEQFF
TRBV28,TRBJ2-7,CASSSPRDSSYEQYF
TRBV20-1,TRBJ2-3,CSARDVKKLKASTDTQYF
TRBV3-1,TRBJ2-1,CASSHGSRKLNEQFF
TRBV29-1,TRBJ2-1,CSVRAGGPHEQFF
TRBV6-2/TRBV6-3,TRBJ1-5,CASTWQGASQPQHF
TRBV2,TRBJ2-7,CASSAMDYEQYF
TRBV4-1,TRBJ1-2,CASSQILGQAEGYTF
TRBV4-3,TRBJ1-2,CASSQVLPGGTYGYTF
TRBV20-1,TRBJ2-1,CSARDLPGQGGEQFF
TRBV7-9,TRBJ2-3,CASSDYRGSDTQYF
TRBV27,TRBJ1-5,CASSSPRDLGQPQHF